This TCR beta chain originates from a study of cytomegalovirus exposure and HLA in healthy donors. Findings and limits, study-wide: The study listed about 150 cytomegalovirus-associated TCR beta chains.

Looked up from germline, CDR1 is MGHRA and CDR2 is YSYEKL. This CDR3 comprises 14 residues. V was shortened by 1 base and J by 0 bases, with 6 bases between the two germline ends. PCR primers comprised 60 Vbeta and 13 Jbeta primers. The protocol was immunoSEQ multiplex PCR, while the TCRdb copy is restricted to in-frame clones and leaves out a portion. The table includes roughly 130,000 clones, 80% detected once. This cohort consisted of healthy bone marrow donors. As for this clone: Antigen unknown.

The rearrangement uses TRBV4-1 and TRBJ1-1; tentative D call: TRBD1 (6 bases). The sequenced sample was PBMCs. The clonotype originates from a young man in good health and CMV-seronegative. This CDR3 reads CASSQGDMNTEAFF. The CDR3 DNA reads as TGCGCCAGCAGCCAAGGGGACATGAACACTGAAGCTTTCTTT.